This T cell receptor beta chain was retrieved from a study of blood T cell repertoires in COVID-19. The CDR3 runs 17 residues. J lost 4 bases, V lost 4 bases, and 14 bases had no gene match. From germline, CDR1 is SGHRS and CDR2 YFSETQ. Profiled with immunoSEQ multiplex PCR; TCRdb holds only in-frame clones, not every one. This sample has tens of thousands of clones, with about 88% found just once. Sequencing input: peripheral blood. J is TRBJ2-5 and V is TRBV5-1; 9 bases agree with TRBD1. The source of this sequence is a man aged 35 to 55 with active COVID-19. CDR3 amino acids: CASSVGVGGTGRETQYF. CDR3 nucleotide sequence: TGCGCCAGCAGCGTCGGGGTTGGTGGGACAGGGAGAGAGACCCAGTACTTC. Using reference TRBV5-1 and TRBJ2-5 for the parts outside the CDR3, the full variable domain is KAGVTQTPRYLIKTRGQQVTLSCSPISGHRSVSWYQQTPGQGLQFLFEYFSETQRNKGNFPGRFSGRQFSNSRSEMNVSTLELGDSALYLCASSVGVGGTGRETQYFGPGTRLLVL.